Following are 27 T cell receptor beta chains from one sample sequenced in a study of blood T cell repertoires in COVID-19. Data came from immunoSEQ multiplex PCR; TCRdb stores just in-frame clones and leaves some out. The sample comprises under 150,000 clones, over 70% of which are singletons, and about 1.6% rests with the top ten. The sequenced material came from peripheral blood. The receptor source for this set is a man between 45 and 60 years old with acute or convalescent COVID-19.

The chain employs TRBV10-2 and TRBJ1-1; D is uncertain. CDR1 WSHSY and CDR2 SAAADI come from the germline V gene. The CDR3 sequence is 17 residues long. Trimming removed 2 bases from V and 4 bases from J, with 20 bases in between. The CDR3 nucleotides are TGCGCCAGCAGTGAGGTTTATCAGGAGGGATGGGGCACTGAAGCTTTCTTT. This codes for CASSEVYQEGWGTEAFF.

This clone appeared once. The genes are TRBV20-1 and TRBJ2-1, with 8 positions matching TRBD2. Germline V gene lookup returns CDR1 DFQATT and CDR2 SNEGSKA (reference sequence). The junction had 7 bases not matched to a gene; V was cut back by 6 bases and J by 15 bases. CDR3 length: 10 residues. The CDR3 is CSASGTSPFF. The DNA of the CDR3 is TGCAGTGCCTCCGGGACTAGTCCGTTCTTC.

This clone was found a few times. V is TRBV6-4 and J is TRBJ1-5; no clear D. With 5 bases removed from V and 3 bases from J, the gap between germline ends came to 14 bases. Germline V gene lookup returns CDR1 MRHNA and CDR2 SNTAGT. This CDR3 has 15 residues. The CDR3 DNA reads as TGTGCCAGCAGTATGTACCCCACAGACAATCAGCCCCAGCATTTT. Translated: CASSMYPTDNQPQHF.

The chain couples TRBV28 to TRBJ1-4, with TRBD1 identical over 7 bases. The CDR3 totals 16 residues. Germline V gives CDR1 MDHEN, CDR2 SYDVKM. The V gene end was trimmed by 3 bases and the J gene end by 6 bases; junction bases not matched to a gene: 10. CDR3 amino acids: CASSLAGTASYEKLFF. DNA for the CDR3: TGTGCCAGCAGTTTGGCCGGGACAGCAAGTTATGAAAAACTGTTTTTT.

The gene calls are TRBV6-5 and TRBJ2-7; 9 positions agree with TRBD1. CDR3 length: 14 residues. J lost 6 bases, V lost 8 bases, and 11 bases had no gene match. From germline, CDR1 is MNHEY and CDR2 SVGAGI. DNA of the CDR3: TGTGCCAGCTTTAGACCGACAGGGGGGGCCGAGCAGTACTTC. This encodes CASFRPTGGAEQYF.

This sequence joins TRBV19 and TRBJ1-4; 7 nucleotides align to TRBD1. Germline V gives CDR1 LNHDA, CDR2 SQIVND (reference sequence). Trimming removed 5 bases from V and 3 bases from J; junction bases left unmatched: 12. This CDR3 has 17 residues. The CDR3 DNA is TGTGCCAGTAGTCCAGGGACAGCGGCGGATGCTAATGAAAAACTGTTTTTT. This codes for CASSPGTAADANEKLFF.

V and J are TRBV6-5 and TRBJ1-2; D is perhaps TRBD1 (6 bases). Germline assignment: CDR1 MNHEY and CDR2 SVGAGI. The CDR3 is made up of 13 amino acids. V lost 4 bases, J lost 6 bases, and 12 bases lay in between. CDR3 in amino acids: CASSLRRGDGYTF. In nucleotides, the CDR3 is TGTGCCAGCAGTTTACGCAGGGGCGATGGCTACACCTTC.

This clone was observed a few times. This sequence joins TRBV7-2 and TRBJ2-4; unclear D gene. CDR1 and CDR2 from the germline V gene are SGHTA and FQGNSA. Trimming took off 6 bases at V and 0 bases at J, with 12 bases between the two ends. CDR3 length: 15 residues. The CDR3 DNA reads TGTGCCAGCAGGCCAGGAACCCTAGCCAAAAACATTCAGTACTTC. It codes for CASRPGTLAKNIQYF.

The J gene is TRBJ2-3, the V gene TRBV7-8, with 7 bases matching TRBD2. This CDR3 has 14 residues. With 1 base clipped from V and 6 bases from J, the junction kept 4 bases outside the gene matches. Germline V gene sequence: CDR1 SGHVS, CDR2 FQNEAQ. CDR3 protein: CASSLVSGEDTQYF. In DNA form, the CDR3 reads TGTGCCAGCAGCTTAGTCAGCGGGGAGGATACGCAGTATTTT. The whole variable domain, remainder taken from reference TRBV7-8 and TRBJ2-3, is GAGVSQSPRYKVAKRGQDVALRCDPISGHVSLFWYQQALGQGPEFLTYFQNEAQLDKSGLPSDRFFAERPEGSVSTLKIQRTQQEDSAVYLCASSLVSGEDTQYFGPGTRLTVL.

The rearrangement joins TRBV4-2 to TRBJ2-1, with a tentative D call TRBD1 (6 bases). Germline-derived CDR1 and CDR2 are LGHNA and YNFKEQ. V gave up 1 base and J gave up 7 bases, with 20 bases separating them. The CDR3 sequence is 17 residues long. The CDR3 region is CASSQGSARGSENEQFF. The CDR3 DNA follows: TGTGCCAGCAGCCAAGGTTCGGCCAGGGGCAGTGAGAATGAGCAGTTCTTC.

The chain combines TRBV5-1 with TRBJ1-1; D unresolved. The CDR3 is made up of 14 amino acids. The V end lost 4 bases, the J end lost 0 bases, and 10 bases lay between the germline ends. Germline V gene data show CDR1 as SGHRS and CDR2 as YFSETQ. The CDR3 region is CASSPDGVNTEAFF. In DNA, the CDR3 is TGCGCCAGCAGCCCGGACGGGGTGAACACTGAAGCTTTCTTT.

The V and J genes are TRBV7-2 and TRBJ1-1, with a weak D call TRBD1 (6 bases). This CDR3 is built from 15 residues. V was trimmed by 2 bases and J by 2 bases, leaving 12 bases between them. Germline CDR1 reads SGHTA; CDR2 reads FQGNSA. The CDR3: CASSLMARGNTEAFF. For the CDR3, the DNA is TGTGCCAGCAGCTTAATGGCCAGGGGAAACACTGAAGCTTTCTTT.

The chain employs TRBV28 and TRBJ1-5; TRBD1 matches 7 bases. The CDR3 has 17 residues. Germline V gene data show CDR1 as MDHEN and CDR2 as SYDVKM. V lost 5 bases and J lost 0; bases outside the gene matches: 10. In nucleotides, the CDR3 is TGTGCCAGCAGTCCCTCCGGGACAGTCCTTAGCAATCAGCCCCAGCATTTT. Translation: CASSPSGTVLSNQPQHF.

The gene calls are TRBV9 and TRBJ2-1, with 7 bases fitting TRBD1. CDR3 length equals 15 residues. The V gene end was trimmed by 6 bases and the J gene end by 0 bases; junction bases not matched to a gene: 6. Germline lookup yields CDR1 SGDLS and CDR2 YYNGEE. CDR3 in DNA: TGTGCCAGCAACCGGGACAGAAACTCCTACAATGAGCAGTTCTTC. Translating gives CASNRDRNSYNEQFF.

This chain connects TRBV29-1 to TRBJ1-2, with D possibly being TRBD1 (6 bases). Looked up from germline, CDR1 is SQVTM and CDR2 is ANQGSEA. The germline V and J ends were trimmed by 3 bases and 0 bases, with 11 bases remaining between them. This CDR3 has 14 residues. The CDR3 sequence is CSVDEGVTNYGYTF. CDR3 bases: TGCAGCGTTGACGAGGGGGTCACTAACTATGGCTACACCTTC. Full variable domain (rest looked up from reference TRBV29-1 and TRBJ1-2): SAVISQKPSRDICQRGTSLTIQCQVDSQVTMMFWYRQQPGQSLTLIATANQGSEATYESGFVIDKFPISRPNLTFSTLTVSNMSPEDSSIYLCSVDEGVTNYGYTFGSGTRLTVV.

V is TRBV4-1 and J is TRBJ1-6; D ambiguous. Germline assignment: CDR1 MGHRA and CDR2 YSYEKL. There are 14 residues in the CDR3. Trimming removed 1 base at V and 9 bases at J, with 10 bases between. The CDR3 loop reads CASSQVGHGSPLHF. In DNA form, the CDR3 reads TGCGCCAGCAGCCAAGTTGGGCACGGTTCACCCCTCCACTTT.

V gene TRBV2 combines with J gene TRBJ2-3; 12 positions match TRBD2. The CDR3 has 16 amino acids. V shed 6 bases, J shed 4 bases, and the junction held 8 bases outside the gene matches. From germline, CDR1 is SNHLY and CDR2 FYNNEI. CDR3 DNA: TGTGCCAGCAGGATACTAGCGGGGGGTGTGGCAGATACGCAGTATTTT. This gives the protein CASRILAGGVADTQYF.

This clone was detected only once. The genes are TRBV5-1 and TRBJ1-2; D unresolved. With 5 bases removed from V and 4 bases from J, the gap between germline ends came to 15 bases. Per the germline V gene, CDR1 is SGHRS and CDR2 is YFSETQ. This CDR3 comprises 14 residues. In DNA, the CDR3 is TGCGCCAGCAGGGGCCCTTCCCTTGTCTATGGCTACACCTTC. Amino acids: CASRGPSLVYGYTF.

This chain uses TRBV11-2 with TRBJ2-7, with 7 bases matching TRBD1. The ends lost 5 bases at V and 12 bases at J; junction bases unmatched: 13. This CDR3 spans 13 amino acids. Germline V gene sequence: CDR1 SGHAT, CDR2 FQNNGV. CDR3 nucleotide sequence: TGTGCCAGCAGCACGAGAGGAGGACAGGTTCCGTACGTC. This sequence encodes CASSTRGGQVPYV.

The rearrangement links TRBV19 to TRBJ1-5, with a tentative D call TRBD1 (6 bases). The CDR3 length is 15 residues. Trimming stripped 6 bases from V and 2 bases from J, with 14 bases between. The germline CDR1 and CDR2 sequences are LNHDA and SQIVND (reference sequence). The CDR3 region has the DNA TGTGCCAGTAGGTCCACCGGGACACGCAATCAGCCCCAGCATTTT. This translates into CASRSTGTRNQPQHF. The variable domain in full, with the rest retrieved from reference TRBV19 and TRBJ1-5, is DGGITQSPKYLFRKEGQNVTLSCEQNLNHDAMYWYRQDPGQGLRLIYYSQIVNDFQKGDIAEGYSVSREKKESFPLTVTSAQKNPTAFYLCASRSTGTRNQPQHFGDGTRLSIL.

This clone was seen only a few times. The gene calls are TRBV5-6 and TRBJ2-3, with D perhaps matching TRBD1 (6 bases). Germline V CDR1 and CDR2: SGHDT, YYEEEE. V lost 0 bases and J 4 bases, leaving 15 bases between the germline ends. There are 16 residues in the CDR3. The CDR3 nucleotides are TGTGCCAGCAGCTTGGAGGGGCAGGGGTTCCCAGATACGCAGTATTTT. This gives the protein CASSLEGQGFPDTQYF. The full variable domain, rest sourced from reference TRBV5-6 and TRBJ2-3, is DAGVTQSPTHLIKTRGQQVTLRCSPKSGHDTVSWYQQALGQGPQFIFQYYEEEERQRGNFPDRFSGHQFPNYSSELNVNALLLGDSALYLCASSLEGQGFPDTQYFGPGTRLTVL.

V is TRBV4-1 and J is TRBJ1-2, with D hard to call. Trimming removed 0 bases at V and 8 bases at J, with 13 bases between. This CDR3 spans 14 amino acids. The germline V gene has CDR1 MGHRA and CDR2 YSYEKL. The CDR3 region has the DNA TGCGCCAGCAGCCAAGATCGGAGGGATCGGGGCTACACCTTC. Protein: CASSQDRRDRGYTF.

The V call is TRBV10-2, the J call TRBJ2-1, with D perhaps matching TRBD1 (5 bases). Germline V gives CDR1 WSHSY, CDR2 SAAADI. V was cut by 6 bases and J by 6 bases, with 6 bases left in between. The CDR3 runs to 11 residues. The CDR3 sequence is CASSRVNEQFF. CDR3 nucleotide sequence: TGCGCCAGCAGCAGGGTCAATGAGCAGTTCTTC.

The CDR3, as DNA: TGTGCCATCAGTGAGACTTCCATGGTGACAGCCCGCCACTTT. Translation: CAISETSMVTARHF. The genes are TRBV10-3 and TRBJ1-6; D is possibly TRBD1 (5 bases). With 2 bases removed from V and 18 bases from J, the gap between germline ends came to 20 bases. CDR1 and CDR2 (germline): ENHRY, SYGVKD. The CDR3 covers 14 residues.

This clone was recorded a few times. The V and J genes are TRBV19 and TRBJ1-2; tentative D call: TRBD1 (6 bases). Trimming took 6 bases from V and 4 from J, leaving 21 bases between them. CDR1 LNHDA and CDR2 SQIVND come from the germline V gene (reference sequence). The CDR3 is 16 amino acids. The chain's CDR3 is CASSKTSGEFGYGYTF. CDR3 sequence (DNA): TGTGCCAGTAGCAAAACATCAGGGGAATTTGGCTATGGCTACACCTTC.

The chain recombines TRBV10-3 with TRBJ1-2; no clear D gene. The CDR3 totals 13 residues. V gave up 3 bases and J gave up 3 bases, with 8 bases separating them. Per the germline V gene, CDR1 is ENHRY and CDR2 is SYGVKD. The CDR3 reads CAISDHRDYGYTF. The CDR3 bases are TGTGCCATCAGTGATCACCGAGACTATGGCTACACCTTC.

The CDR3 region has the DNA TGTGCCAGTAGTATAGCGGGACAGGGAGCCTGGTATGGCTACACCTTC. Amino acids: CASSIAGQGAWYGYTF. The chain is built from TRBV19 and TRBJ1-2, with 9 bases identical to TRBD1. Unmatched junction bases numbered 8, after V lost 1 base and J lost 5 bases. The V gene's germline CDR1 is LNHDA and CDR2 SQIVND (reference sequence). The CDR3 length is 16 residues. The complete variable domain, with remaining parts taken from reference TRBV19 and TRBJ1-2, reads DGGITQSPKYLFRKEGQNVTLSCEQNLNHDAMYWYRQDPGQGLRLIYYSQIVNDFQKGDIAEGYSVSREKKESFPLTVTSAQKNPTAFYLCASSIAGQGAWYGYTFGSGTRLTVV.